Listed here are 14 T cell receptor beta chains from one sample, sequenced in a study of blood T cell repertoires in COVID-19. Produced via immunoSEQ multiplex PCR; TCRdb's table is partial and in-frame only. Altogether roughly 250,000 clones are present, about 85% being singletons, with the ten largest covering about 3%. Material: PBMCs or T cells enriched from blood (not recorded which). All receptors derive from a woman aged 50 to 60 who had recovered from COVID-19.

The gene calls are TRBV4-1 and TRBJ2-2; maybe TRBD2 (5 bases). CDR1 is MGHRA, CDR2 YSYEKL, per germline. The CDR3 consists of 15 residues. V was shortened by 5 bases and J by 3 bases, with 13 bases between the two germline ends. CDR3: CASSAHQADTGELFF. The CDR3, as DNA: TGCGCCAGCAGCGCCCACCAAGCGGACACCGGGGAGCTGTTTTTT.

The rearrangement uses TRBV7-2 and TRBJ1-4; no firm D call. Germline lookup yields CDR1 SGHTA and CDR2 FQGNSA. The CDR3 runs 15 residues. V was pared by 0 bases and J by 4 bases, with 9 bases between. This CDR3 is CASSLARGLNEKLFF. In nucleotides, the CDR3 is TGTGCCAGCAGCTTAGCTCGAGGCCTTAATGAAAAACTGTTTTTT.

J is TRBJ1-4 and V is TRBV7-9; D remains ambiguous. In germline, CDR1 is SEHNR, CDR2 FQNEAQ (reference sequence). This CDR3 comprises 15 residues. The V and J ends lost 0 bases and 2 bases respectively, with 7 bases between them. CDR3 coding DNA: TGTGCCAGCAGCTTAGCTGGCCAGACTAATGAAAAACTGTTTTTT. Its protein product is CASSLAGQTNEKLFF.

The DNA of the CDR3 is TGTGCCAGCGGGGGGAGTCTAGATACGCAGTATTTT. Its protein is CASGGSLDTQYF. The gene calls are TRBV27 and TRBJ2-3; TRBD2 might be the D (6 bases). CDR3 size: 12 residues. Germline V gene sequence: CDR1 MNHEY, CDR2 SMNVEV (reference sequence). V was cut by 8 bases and J by 5 bases, with 11 bases left in between.

This clone was seen a few times. CDR3 DNA: TGTGCCAGTAGAGACAGGGGGTTGGACACTGAAGCTTTCTTT. This translates into CASRDRGLDTEAFF. The J gene is TRBJ1-1, the V gene TRBV19, with 9 bases that match TRBD1. The length of the CDR3 is 14 residues. V dropped 6 bases and J dropped 3; count of bases not matched to a gene: 5. CDR1 and CDR2 (germline): LNHDA, SQIVND (reference sequence).

In DNA form, the CDR3 reads TGTGCCAGCAGCAAAAGCGGCCGAGCGAGCTCCTACAATGAGCAGTTCTTC. Translation: CASSKSGRASSYNEQFF. The rearrangement links TRBV11-3 to TRBJ2-1, with D possibly matching TRBD2 (5 bases). The germline V gene has CDR1 SGHNT and CDR2 YENEEA. V was cut by 5 bases and J by 0 bases, with 17 bases left in between. The CDR3 is made up of 17 amino acids.

The chain couples TRBV20-1 to TRBJ1-1, with D unclear. The CDR3 covers 11 residues. Between the trimmed V and J ends, which lost 4 bases and 4 bases, there was a span of 7 bases. CDR1 and CDR2 from the germline V gene are DFQATT and SNEGSKA (reference sequence). The CDR3 region has the DNA TGCAGTGCTACGGGGAGCACTGAAGCTTTCTTT. It codes for CSATGSTEAFF.

The V gene is TRBV24-1, the J gene TRBJ1-5, with TRBD1 as a possible D gene (5 bases). The germline V gene has CDR1 KGHDR and CDR2 SFDVKD. The CDR3 contains 14 residues. Trimming pared 6 bases from V and 6 bases from J, leaving 14 bases between. CDR3 DNA: TGTGCCACCAGTTCGGACATCATAGGTCAGCCCCAGCATTTT. Translation gives CATSSDIIGQPQHF.

This clone was seen a handful of times. This chain connects TRBV28 to TRBJ1-2, with D perhaps TRBD1 (6 bases). The CDR3 has 17 residues. Germline V gene lookup returns CDR1 MDHEN and CDR2 SYDVKM. Trimming pared 6 bases from V and 4 bases from J, leaving 24 bases between. CDR3 sequence reads: CASRKKWGRPLGYGYTF. DNA of the CDR3: TGTGCCAGCAGAAAAAAGTGGGGGCGTCCTCTGGGCTATGGCTACACCTTC.

V and J are TRBV7-3 and TRBJ2-1, with 7 bases lining up with TRBD2. CDR3 size: 13 residues. CDR1 and CDR2 from the germline V gene are SGHTA and FQGTGA. With 1 base clipped from V and 8 bases from J, the junction kept 2 bases outside the gene matches. CDR3 residues: CASSLIRGDEQFF. CDR3 nucleotides: TGTGCCAGCAGCTTAATTCGGGGGGATGAGCAGTTCTTC.

This sequence joins TRBV30 and TRBJ2-7, with 7 positions matching TRBD1. The CDR3 covers 13 residues. V trimming: 2 bases; J trimming: 3 bases; junction bases outside the gene matches: 4. CDR1 and CDR2 from the germline V gene are GTSNPN and SVGIG (reference sequence). CDR3 sequence reads: CAWSRGLRYEQYF. The CDR3 bases are TGTGCCTGGAGTAGGGGGCTTCGCTACGAGCAGTACTTC.

Only one count was recorded for this clone. This chain uses TRBV7-3 with TRBJ2-1, with D unclear. The CDR3 sequence is 17 residues long. V dropped 5 bases and J dropped 0 bases, with 17 bases sitting between them. The germline CDR1 and CDR2 sequences are SGHTA and FQGTGA. CDR3 coding DNA: TGTGCCAGCAGCGCGAGTCTCCCGACGGGCTCCTACAATGAGCAGTTCTTC. Translating gives CASSASLPTGSYNEQFF. Full variable domain (rest looked up from reference TRBV7-3 and TRBJ2-1): GAGVSQTPSNKVTEKGKYVELRCDPISGHTALYWYRQSLGQGPEFLIYFQGTGAADDSGLPNDRFFAVRPEGSVSTLKIQRTERGDSAVYLCASSASLPTGSYNEQFFGPGTRLTVL.

The gene calls are TRBV2 and TRBJ1-6, with unresolved D. The germline V gene has CDR1 SNHLY and CDR2 FYNNEI. V lost 6 bases to trimming and J lost 4 bases, with 10 bases between them. The CDR3 covers 14 residues. CDR3 sequence: CASSKTLYNSPLHF. The DNA for the CDR3 is TGTGCCAGCAGCAAGACACTGTATAATTCACCCCTCCACTTT. Looking up the rest from reference TRBV2 and TRBJ1-6 gives the full variable domain: EPEVTQTPSHQVTQMGQEVILRCVPISNHLYFYWYRQILGQKVEFLVSFYNNEISEKSEIFDDQFSVERPDGSNFTLKIRSTKLEDSAMYFCASSKTLYNSPLHFGNGTRLTVT.

This chain uses TRBV30 with TRBJ1-2; the D is unclear. Per the germline V gene, CDR1 is GTSNPN and CDR2 is SVGIG (reference sequence). V shed 5 bases and J shed 5 bases, with 18 bases lying between them. This CDR3 has 14 amino acids. This CDR3 reads CAWGSRMVFYGYTF. In DNA, the CDR3 is TGTGCCTGGGGGTCGCGGATGGTTTTTTATGGCTACACCTTC.